Listed below are T cell receptor beta chains from one sample, sequenced in a study of blood T cell repertoires in COVID-19. The assay was immunoSEQ multiplex PCR, and TCRdb's table has in-frame clones only and misses some. The sample records about 110,000 clones, 84% being singletons. Sequenced material: peripheral blood. These receptor sequences come from a woman of 80 years or more with active or convalescent COVID-19. The CDR3 runs from the conserved cysteine through the conserved F or W. Each record gives: CDR3 length, J gene, clone size, D gene, V gene, CDR3 protein, CDR3 DNA. D genes are given only for firm matches. Not all rows give a size; the values are once, few, many and, for expanded clones, a class.

14	TRBJ2-7	.	.	TRBV7-2	CASSPSRSAYEQYF	TGTGCCAGCAGCCCTAGTCGGTCAGCTTACGAGCAGTACTTC
16	TRBJ1-6	.	TRBD1	TRBV7-8	CASSLVSLDRGSPLHF	TGTGCCAGCAGCTTAGTAAGTCTGGACAGGGGTTCACCCCTCCACTTT
17	TRBJ2-2	.	.	TRBV9	CASSVAGGSSNTGELFF	TGTGCCAGCAGCGTAGCTGGTGGTAGCAGTAACACCGGGGAGCTGTTTTTT
14	TRBJ2-5	.	TRBD2	TRBV7-3	CASSQLAGVETQYF	TGTGCCAGCAGTCAACTAGCGGGAGTTGAGACCCAGTACTTC
15	TRBJ1-1	many	.	TRBV7-2	CASSLVSGRNTEAFF	TGTGCCAGCAGCTTAGTATCTGGTAGGAACACTGAAGCTTTCTTT
19	TRBJ2-4	.	.	TRBV21-1	CASSLGRGLGSLAKNIQYF	TGTGCCAGCAGCCTAGGGAGGGGATTGGGAAGTCTGGCCAAAAACATTCAGTACTTC
16	TRBJ2-4	.	.	TRBV27	CASSLSTGGGQNIQYF	TGTGCCAGCAGTTTATCGACAGGTGGGGGCCAAAACATTCAGTACTTC
16	TRBJ1-2	.	.	TRBV10-3	CAISETVEYKNYGYTF	TGTGCCATCAGTGAGACAGTTGAATATAAAAACTATGGCTACACCTTC
15	TRBJ2-6	.	.	TRBV6-5	CASSSSSSGANVLTF	TGTGCCAGCAGTTCATCGAGCTCTGGGGCCAACGTCCTGACTTTC
15	TRBJ2-5	.	TRBD2	TRBV7-3	CASSRTSGGQETQYF	TGTGCCAGCAGCAGGACTAGCGGGGGCCAAGAGACCCAGTACTTC
17	TRBJ2-7	.	.	TRBV18	CASSPVAQALTSSEQYF	TGTGCCAGCTCACCAGTTGCCCAAGCCCTAACCTCCTCCGAGCAGTACTTC
14	TRBJ1-3	.	.	TRBV28	CASSPGDSGNTIYF	TGTGCCAGCAGTCCAGGGGACTCTGGAAACACCATATATTTT
15	TRBJ1-3	.	TRBD1	TRBV4-2	CASSQGQGAGNTIYF	TGTGCCAGCAGCCAAGGACAGGGGGCTGGAAACACCATATATTTT
15	TRBJ2-1	.	TRBD2	TRBV27	CASSLTSGLYNEQFF	TGTGCCAGCAGTTTAACTAGCGGGTTGTACAATGAGCAGTTCTTC
14	TRBJ2-2	few	.	TRBV27	CASSSGESWGELFF	TGTGCCAGCAGTTCGGGGGAATCTTGGGGGGAGCTGTTTTTT
16	TRBJ2-1	.	.	TRBV11-2	CASSLVIQGGNNEQFF	TGTGCCAGCAGCTTAGTTATCCAGGGGGGAAACAATGAGCAGTTCTTC
15	TRBJ2-1	few	TRBD2	TRBV14	CASSRAAGLYNEQFF	TGTGCCAGCAGTCGAGCAGCGGGGCTTTACAATGAGCAGTTCTTC
14	TRBJ2-7	.	.	TRBV21-1	CASSTHCSYYEQYF	TGTGCCAGCAGCACGCACTGCTCCTATTACGAGCAGTACTTC
15	TRBJ2-7	.	TRBD1	TRBV3-1/TRBV3-2	CASSPGTQGPYEQYF	TGTGCCAGCAGCCCCGGAACACAGGGGCCCTACGAGCAGTACTTC
20	TRBJ1-6	.	TRBD1	TRBV28	CASRPQRRTGVRSHNSPLHF	TGTGCCAGCAGGCCCCAACGAAGAACAGGGGTACGCTCCCATAATTCACCCCTCCACTTT
14	TRBJ1-5	.	TRBD1	TRBV7-2	CASSFGTGSQPQHF	TGTGCCAGCAGCTTTGGGACAGGGAGTCAGCCCCAGCATTTT
17	TRBJ2-2	.	.	TRBV6-2/TRBV6-3	CASSPAGIRENTGELFF	TGTGCCAGCAGCCCTGCGGGAATCCGGGAGAACACCGGGGAGCTGTTTTTT
12	TRBJ2-5	.	.	TRBV10-3	CAISESGETQYF	TGTGCCATCAGTGAGAGTGGCGAGACCCAGTACTTC
12	TRBJ2-2	once	.	TRBV11-3	CASSPNTGELFF	TGTGCCAGCAGCCCTAACACCGGGGAGCTGTTTTTT
16	TRBJ2-7	.	TRBD2	TRBV28	CASSLFTGTSGYEQYF	TGTGCCAGCAGTTTATTTACCGGGACTAGCGGTTACGAGCAGTACTTC
13	TRBJ2-5	.	.	TRBV5-5	CASSLGRGETQYF	TGTGCCAGCAGCTTGGGGAGAGGAGAGACCCAGTACTTC